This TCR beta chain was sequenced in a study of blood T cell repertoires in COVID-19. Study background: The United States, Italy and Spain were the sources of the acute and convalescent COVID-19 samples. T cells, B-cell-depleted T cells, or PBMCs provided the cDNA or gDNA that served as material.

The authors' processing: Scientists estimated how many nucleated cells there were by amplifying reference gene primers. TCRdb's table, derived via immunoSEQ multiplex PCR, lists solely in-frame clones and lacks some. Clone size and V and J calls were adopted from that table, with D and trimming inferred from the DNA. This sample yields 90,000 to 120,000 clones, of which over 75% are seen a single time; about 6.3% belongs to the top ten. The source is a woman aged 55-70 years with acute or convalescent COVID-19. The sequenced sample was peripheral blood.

The CDR3 bases are TGCAGCGCCCCCCCGCTAGCGGGATCTTGGGATACGCAGTATTTT. It is translated as CSAPPLAGSWDTQYF. The genes are TRBV29-1 and TRBJ2-3; 9 nucleotides agree with TRBD2. From germline, CDR1 is SQVTM and CDR2 ANQGSEA. There are 15 residues in the CDR3. The J segment lost 6 bases and the V segment lost 7 bases, leaving 14 bases of the junction unmatched.